The 24 T cell receptor beta chains reported below all come from one sample, sequenced in a study of shared clonotypes between healthy human individuals. Sequencing was performed with immunoSEQ multiplex PCR; in TCRdb, only in-frame clones are kept and a portion is missing. The repertoire holds some 690,000 clones, 80% to 95% seen once, with 30% to 40% in the top ten. Sequencing was carried out using memory CD8+ T cells from PBMCs. Regarding subset: CD45RO+ cells pooled with CCR7-negative TemRA cells. Every receptor here comes from a man in his late teens or twenties in good health. Some clones in this sample may be carry-over from other donors' samples.

The rearrangement uses TRBV28 and TRBJ1-5, with D hard to call. The germline V gene encodes CDR1 MDHEN and CDR2 SYDVKM. The length of the CDR3 is 15 residues. The V end was cut by 1 base, the J end by 4 bases, with 11 bases between. The CDR3 region is CASSLLQWGNQPQHF. The CDR3 DNA reads as TGTGCCAGCAGTTTATTACAGTGGGGAAATCAGCCCCAGCATTTT.

The CDR3 here is CASSSGQNYEQYF. CDR3 nucleotides: TGTGCCAGTAGCTCGGGACAAAACTACGAGCAGTACTTC. The chain is built from TRBV19 and TRBJ2-7; weak D call: TRBD1 (6 bases). The CDR3 extends over 13 amino acids. Germline lookup yields CDR1 LNHDA and CDR2 SQIVND (reference sequence). V was clipped by 6 bases and J by 3 bases, with 12 bases between them.

The chain links TRBV29-1 to TRBJ2-7; TRBD2 is a possible D gene (5 bases). CDR1 and CDR2 (germline): SQVTM, ANQGSEA. CDR3 length: 13 residues. Trimming removed 3 bases at V and 0 bases at J, with 9 bases between. CDR3 residues: CSVDHGDSYEQYF. The CDR3 nucleotides are TGCAGCGTTGATCACGGGGACTCCTACGAGCAGTACTTC.

The chain combines TRBV4-1 with TRBJ2-1, with 8 positions matching TRBD2. Germline values: CDR1 MGHRA, CDR2 YSYEKL. The length of the CDR3 is 16 residues. J was trimmed by 0 bases and V by 6 bases; bases with no gene match: 7. In DNA, the CDR3 is TGCGCCAGCAGACGAGAGCGGGAGAGCTCCTACAATGAGCAGTTCTTC. Translating gives CASRRERESSYNEQFF.

The chain has TRBV5-1 and TRBJ2-1; D remains ambiguous. Germline values: CDR1 SGHRS, CDR2 YFSETQ. V was shortened by 1 base and J by 2 bases, with 10 bases between the two germline ends. There are 15 residues in the CDR3. For the CDR3, the DNA is TGCGCCAGCAGCTTGCTGCGGCCTCCCTACAATGAGCAGTTCTTC. Translated: CASSLLRPPYNEQFF.

The J gene is TRBJ2-7, the V gene TRBV28, with D possibly matching TRBD2 (7 bases). Per germline, CDR1 MDHEN and CDR2 SYDVKM. The V end was cut by 5 bases, the J end by 7 bases, with 24 bases between. The CDR3 contains 16 residues. This chain's CDR3 is CASSPFSGGASWEQYF. Here the CDR3 DNA reads TGTGCCAGCAGTCCATTTTCGGGGGGCGCGTCGTGGGAGCAGTACTTC.

The chain joins TRBV5-6 to TRBJ1-5, with 7 bases fitting TRBD1. Germline V lookup: CDR1 SGHDT, CDR2 YYEEEE. Trimming at V came to 0 bases and at J to 0 bases, leaving 3 bases not matched to a gene. This CDR3 contains 16 residues. CDR3 region: CASSLAGGYSNQPQHF. The CDR3 DNA follows: TGTGCCAGCAGCTTGGCAGGGGGTTATAGCAATCAGCCCCAGCATTTT.

The J gene is TRBJ2-3, the V gene TRBV7-2; D is possibly TRBD1 or TRBD2 (6 bases each). Germline V gene lookup returns CDR1 SGHTA and CDR2 FQGNSA. This CDR3 has 15 residues. V lost 1 base to trimming and J lost 1 base, with 9 bases between them. The chain's CDR3 is CASSLGRGGTDTQYF. The CDR3 DNA is TGTGCCAGCAGCTTAGGAAGGGGGGGCACAGATACGCAGTATTTT. Full variable domain (remainder filled in from reference TRBV7-2 and TRBJ2-3): GAGVSQSPSNKVTEKGKDVELRCDPISGHTALYWYRQSLGQGLEFLIYFQGNSAPDKSGLPSDRFSAERTGGSVSTLTIQRTQQEDSAVYLCASSLGRGGTDTQYFGPGTRLTVL.

The genes are TRBV15 and TRBJ1-1, with D unclear. The CDR3 covers 14 residues. The V end lost 0 bases, the J end lost 1 base, and 6 bases lay between the germline ends. The germline V gene has CDR1 LNHNV and CDR2 YYDKDF (reference sequence). The CDR3 region has the DNA TGTGCCACCAGCAGAGACCTGACGAACACTGAAGCTTTCTTT. As protein: CATSRDLTNTEAFF.

V usage is TRBV27 and J usage is TRBJ2-1; 14 bases line up with TRBD2. The CDR3 consists of 19 residues. Trimming removed 3 bases from V and 7 bases from J; junction bases left unmatched: 14. Germline V gene data show CDR1 as MNHEY and CDR2 as SMNVEV (reference sequence). CDR3 loop: CASSFFGTSGRMRGNEQFF. In DNA, the CDR3 is TGTGCCAGCAGTTTCTTCGGGACTAGCGGGAGAATGAGGGGTAATGAGCAGTTCTTC.

This clone appeared a single time. The V call is TRBV9, the J call TRBJ2-7, with 9 positions matching TRBD2. The CDR3 spans 15 residues. With 0 bases clipped from V and 5 bases from J, the junction kept 6 bases outside the gene matches. Looked up from germline, CDR1 is SGDLS and CDR2 is YYNGEE. The CDR3 sequence is CASSVEGTSLDEQYF. CDR3 sequence (DNA): TGTGCCAGCAGCGTAGAAGGGACTAGCCTCGACGAGCAGTACTTC.

The chain links TRBV18 to TRBJ2-1; 8 nucleotides line up with TRBD1. The CDR3 has 14 residues. CDR1 is KGHSH, CDR2 LQKENI, per germline. Trimming cost V 2 bases and J 5 bases; bases outside gene matches: 2. CDR3 loop: CASSPRDRNNEQFF. The DNA for the CDR3 is TGTGCCAGCTCACCAAGGGACAGGAACAATGAGCAGTTCTTC. The complete variable domain, with remaining parts taken from reference TRBV18 and TRBJ2-1, reads NAGVMQNPRHLVRRRGQEARLRCSPMKGHSHVYWYRQLPEEGLKFMVYLQKENIIDESGMPKERFSAEFPKEGPSILRIQQVVRGDSAAYFCASSPRDRNNEQFFGPGTRLTVL.

The chain employs TRBV28 and TRBJ1-5; D may be TRBD1 (5 bases). This CDR3 spans 18 amino acids. Trimming pared 3 bases from V and 0 bases from J, leaving 18 bases between. Looked up from germline, CDR1 is MDHEN and CDR2 is SYDVKM. This chain's CDR3 is CASSFSDSVIYSNQPQHF. Here the CDR3 DNA reads TGTGCCAGCAGTTTTTCTGACAGCGTAATTTATAGCAATCAGCCCCAGCATTTT.

J is TRBJ1-5 and V is TRBV19, with D perhaps TRBD1 (6 bases). V lost 3 bases and J 4 bases, leaving 7 bases between the germline ends. The CDR3 consists of 13 residues. Germline assignment: CDR1 LNHDA and CDR2 SQIVND (reference sequence). CDR3 protein: CASSMQGNQPQHF. Written as DNA, the CDR3 is TGTGCCAGTAGTATGCAGGGGAATCAGCCCCAGCATTTT.

V and J are TRBV2 and TRBJ1-2, with 7 bases fitting TRBD1. In germline, CDR1 is SNHLY, CDR2 FYNNEI. V shed 3 bases and J 1 base; nucleotides not matched to a gene: 11. This CDR3 has 17 amino acids. The CDR3 reads CASSDHGTAWGNYGYTF. The CDR3 DNA follows: TGTGCCAGCAGTGACCACGGGACAGCCTGGGGTAACTATGGCTACACCTTC.

V usage is TRBV27 and J usage is TRBJ1-1; 9 positions agree with TRBD1. From germline, CDR1 is MNHEY and CDR2 SMNVEV (reference sequence). With 0 bases clipped from V and 0 bases from J, the junction kept 8 bases outside the gene matches. This CDR3 has 18 residues. CDR3 in DNA: TGTGCCAGCAGTTTATCTGCGGGACAGGGTAGCATGAACACTGAAGCTTTCTTT. Translating gives CASSLSAGQGSMNTEAFF.

The chain employs TRBV27 and TRBJ1-2; D might be TRBD1 (5 bases). The CDR3 length is 16 residues. V was clipped by 6 bases and J by 4 bases, with 21 bases between them. Germline V gene sequence: CDR1 MNHEY, CDR2 SMNVEV (reference sequence). CDR3 sequence: CASSSNLIREIYGYTF. The CDR3 nucleotides are TGTGCCAGCAGCTCAAACCTAATCAGGGAGATCTATGGCTACACCTTC.

This chain uses TRBV5-4 with TRBJ2-7, with 7 nucleotides matching TRBD1. Germline lookup yields CDR1 SGHNT and CDR2 YYREEE (reference sequence). With 4 bases clipped from V and 1 base from J, the junction kept 2 bases outside the gene matches. The CDR3 has 13 residues. The CDR3 DNA is TGTGCCAGCAGCCCGGGACAGTCCTACGAGCAGTACTTC. Translated, it gives CASSPGQSYEQYF.

The gene calls are TRBV7-8 and TRBJ2-2; 10 nucleotides align to TRBD1. V lost 6 bases, J lost 2 bases, and 6 bases stayed unmatched. This CDR3 has 16 residues. The V gene's germline CDR1 is SGHVS and CDR2 FQNEAQ. The CDR3 nucleotides read TGTGCCAGCAGGCCGAGGACAGGGGGAAACACCGGGGAGCTGTTTTTT. This translates into CASRPRTGGNTGELFF.

The chain uses TRBV7-9 and TRBJ1-5; 9 nucleotides align to TRBD1. This CDR3 is built from 14 residues. Germline V gene sequence: CDR1 SEHNR, CDR2 FQNEAQ (reference sequence). J was trimmed by 5 bases and V by 5 bases; bases with no gene match: 4. The chain's CDR3 is CASSDRDRDQPQHF. In DNA form, the CDR3 reads TGTGCCAGCAGCGACCGGGACAGGGATCAGCCCCAGCATTTT.

J is TRBJ2-1 and V is TRBV7-2, with 8 bases fitting TRBD1. Germline V gene sequence: CDR1 SGHTA, CDR2 FQGNSA. The CDR3 totals 16 residues. V trimming: 2 bases; J trimming: 6 bases; junction bases outside the gene matches: 9. The CDR3 sequence: CASSLTSVTGVNEQFF. In DNA form, the CDR3 reads TGTGCCAGCAGCTTAACCTCCGTGACAGGGGTCAATGAGCAGTTCTTC.

The rearrangement links TRBV28 to TRBJ2-1, with D uncertain. V lost 5 bases, J lost 12 bases, and 17 bases lay in between. The CDR3 length is 13 residues. From germline, CDR1 is MDHEN and CDR2 SYDVKM. CDR3 coding DNA: TGTGCCAGCAGTCTCCAAACCCAATTTGGGCAGTTCTTC. Amino acids: CASSLQTQFGQFF.

In this sample, this clone turned up once. V gene TRBV9 combines with J gene TRBJ2-1, with 10 bases fitting TRBD2. V lost 4 bases to trimming and J lost 8 bases; unmatched junction nucleotides: 12. This CDR3 has 16 residues. CDR1 and CDR2 from the germline V gene are SGDLS and YYNGEE. CDR3 coding DNA: TGTGCCAGCAGCTATCCTCTAAGCGGGAGGGCCCATGAGCAGTTCTTC. The encoded protein is CASSYPLSGRAHEQFF.

CDR3 DNA sequence: TGTGCCAGCAGCCCCAGGGGGGTCTGGGAGCAGTACTTC. This encodes CASSPRGVWEQYF. The V gene is TRBV11-2, the J gene TRBJ2-7; weak D call: TRBD1 (7 bases). V shed 5 bases and J shed 7 bases, with 15 bases lying between them. In germline, CDR1 is SGHAT, CDR2 FQNNGV. The CDR3 contains 13 residues.